This TCR beta chain was captured by sequencing in a study of T cell changes during pregnancy in multiple sclerosis. J lost 5 bases, V lost 3 bases, and 10 bases had no gene match. This CDR3 is 16 amino acids long. The germline gives CDR1 MDHEN, CDR2 SYDVKM. TCRdb keeps only in-frame clones here, not all; method: immunoSEQ multiplex PCR. The data contain about 100,000 clones, 85% to 95% of them seen just once; the ten biggest clones take up more than 2.5%. This chain links TRBV28 with TRBJ1-2; 9 positions match TRBD1. The sample consisted of peripheral blood, taken in the first trimester of pregnancy. This sequence originates from a female donor with multiple sclerosis, enrolled in a pregnancy study. CDR3 in amino acids: CASSFIGTGIEYGYTF. DNA for the CDR3: TGTGCCAGCAGTTTTATCGGGACAGGGATCGAGTATGGCTACACCTTC.